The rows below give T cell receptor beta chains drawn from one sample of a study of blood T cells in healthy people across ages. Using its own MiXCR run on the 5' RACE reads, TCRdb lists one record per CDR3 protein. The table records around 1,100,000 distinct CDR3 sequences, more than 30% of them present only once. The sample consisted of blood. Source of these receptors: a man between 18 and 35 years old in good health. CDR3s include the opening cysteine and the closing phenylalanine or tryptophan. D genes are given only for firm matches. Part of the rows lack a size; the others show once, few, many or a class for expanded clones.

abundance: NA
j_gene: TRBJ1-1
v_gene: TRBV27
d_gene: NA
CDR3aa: CASSLMAGLNTEAFF
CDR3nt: TGTGCCAGCAGTTTAATGGCAGGGCTGAACACTGAAGCTTTCTTT

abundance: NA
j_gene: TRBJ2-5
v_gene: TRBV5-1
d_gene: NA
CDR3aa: CASSPISTRAAETQYF
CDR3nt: TGCGCCAGCAGCCCGATATCGACTAGGGCTGCAGAGACCCAGTACTTC

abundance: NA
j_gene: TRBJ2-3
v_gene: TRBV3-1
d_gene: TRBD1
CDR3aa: CANTLMTGETTQYF
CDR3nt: TGTGCCAACACTTTGATGACAGGGGAGACTACGCAGTATTTT

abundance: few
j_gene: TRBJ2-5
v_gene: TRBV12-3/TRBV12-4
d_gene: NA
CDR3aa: CASSSPGRQKETQYF
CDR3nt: TGTGCCAGCAGTTCCCCGGGGCGGCAGAAAGAGACCCAGTACTTC

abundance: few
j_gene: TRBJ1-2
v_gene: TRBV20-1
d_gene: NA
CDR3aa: CSATAGNYGYTF
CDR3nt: TGCAGTGCTACGGCAGGGAACTATGGCTACACCTTC

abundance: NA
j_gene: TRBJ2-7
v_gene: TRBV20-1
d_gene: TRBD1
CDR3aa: CSARELEGAGYEQYF
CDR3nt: TGCAGTGCTAGGGAGTTAGAGGGGGCCGGCTACGAGCAGTACTTC

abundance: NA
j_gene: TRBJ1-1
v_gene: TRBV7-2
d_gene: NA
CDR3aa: CASGLGGDAFF
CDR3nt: TGTGCCAGCGGCTTAGGGGGTGACGCTTTCTTT

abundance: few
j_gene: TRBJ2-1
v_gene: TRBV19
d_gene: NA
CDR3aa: CASSIEAYNEQFF
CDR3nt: TGTGCCAGTAGTATAGAGGCATACAATGAGCAGTTCTTC

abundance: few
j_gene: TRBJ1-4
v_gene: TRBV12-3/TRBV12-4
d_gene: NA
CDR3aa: CASSAWASGTEKLFF
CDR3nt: TGTGCCAGCAGCGCCTGGGCCTCTGGAACTGAAAAACTGTTTTTT

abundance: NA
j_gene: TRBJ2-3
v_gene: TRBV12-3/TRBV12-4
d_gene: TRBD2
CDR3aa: CANSQSSGADTQYF
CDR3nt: TGTGCCAACAGTCAGAGTAGCGGGGCAGATACGCAGTATTTT

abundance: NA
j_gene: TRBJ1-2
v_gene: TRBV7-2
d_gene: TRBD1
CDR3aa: CASSLRRDRGLYGYTF
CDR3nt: TGTGCCAGCAGCTTACGGAGGGACAGGGGGCTCTATGGCTACACCTTC

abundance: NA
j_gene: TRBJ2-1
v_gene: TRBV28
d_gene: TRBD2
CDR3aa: CASRASGPYNEQFF
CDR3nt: TGTGCCAGCAGGGCTAGCGGACCCTACAATGAGCAGTTCTTC

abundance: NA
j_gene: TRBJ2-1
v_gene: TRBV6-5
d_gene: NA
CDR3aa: CAGKRGYRDEQFF
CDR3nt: TGTGCCGGCAAAAGAGGGTACCGGGATGAGCAGTTCTTC

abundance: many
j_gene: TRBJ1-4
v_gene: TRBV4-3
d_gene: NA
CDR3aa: CASSSRVATNEKLFF
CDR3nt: TGCGCCAGCAGCTCCAGAGTAGCAACTAATGAAAAACTGTTTTTT

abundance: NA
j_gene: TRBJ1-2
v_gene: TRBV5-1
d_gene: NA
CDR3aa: CASDIRHRNHSYGYTF
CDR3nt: TGCGCCAGTGACATCCGACACCGGAACCATTCTTATGGCTACACCTTC

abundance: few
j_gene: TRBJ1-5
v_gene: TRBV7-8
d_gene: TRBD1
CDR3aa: CASSLASLGQGGNQPQHF
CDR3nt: TGTGCCAGCAGCTTAGCGTCCCTGGGACAGGGGGGTAATCAGCCCCAGCATTTT

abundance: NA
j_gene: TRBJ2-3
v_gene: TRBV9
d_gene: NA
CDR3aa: CASSAQGTSSTDTQYF
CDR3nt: TGTGCCAGCAGCGCGCAGGGGACCTCTAGCACAGATACGCAGTATTTT

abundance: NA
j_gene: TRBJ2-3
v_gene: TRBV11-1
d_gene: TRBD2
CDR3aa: CASSLAGSGGDTQYF
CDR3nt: TGTGCCAGCAGCTTAGCAGGGAGCGGGGGAGATACGCAGTATTTT

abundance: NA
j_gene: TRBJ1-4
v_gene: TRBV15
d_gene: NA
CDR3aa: CATSRDRASGEKLFF
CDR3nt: TGTGCCACCAGCAGAGATCGGGCCTCTGGTGAAAAACTGTTTTTT

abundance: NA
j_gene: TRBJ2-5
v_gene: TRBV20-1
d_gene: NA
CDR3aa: CSATNPTGANEQYF
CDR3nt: TGCAGTGCTACTAACCCTACCGGTGCTAATGAGCAGTACTTC

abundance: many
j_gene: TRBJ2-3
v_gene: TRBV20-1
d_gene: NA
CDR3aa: CSARDQASTDTQYF
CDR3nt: TGCAGTGCTCGCGATCAAGCTAGCACAGATACGCAGTATTTT

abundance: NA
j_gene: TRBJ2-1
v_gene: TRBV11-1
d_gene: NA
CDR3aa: CASSSSVNDEQFF
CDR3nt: TGTGCCAGCAGCTCTTCAGTAAATGATGAGCAGTTCTTC

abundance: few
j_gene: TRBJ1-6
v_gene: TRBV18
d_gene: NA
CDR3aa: CASSSTREPLHF
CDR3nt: TGTGCCAGCTCATCCACCCGGGAGCCCCTCCACTTT

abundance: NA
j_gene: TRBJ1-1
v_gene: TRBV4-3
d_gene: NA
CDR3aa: CASSHPDRNTEAFF
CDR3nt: TGCGCCAGCAGCCATCCGGACAGAAACACTGAAGCTTTCTTT

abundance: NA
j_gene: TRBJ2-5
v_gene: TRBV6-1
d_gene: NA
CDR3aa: CASSVVGTEVDEQYF
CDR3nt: TGTGCCAGCAGTGTAGTCGGAACGGAGGTCGATGAGCAGTACTTC

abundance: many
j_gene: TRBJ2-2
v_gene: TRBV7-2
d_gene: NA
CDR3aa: CASSQTNTGELFF
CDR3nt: TGTGCCAGCAGCCAAACGAACACCGGGGAGCTGTTTTTT

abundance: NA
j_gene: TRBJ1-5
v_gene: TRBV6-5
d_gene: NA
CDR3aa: CASSYRALGDQPQHF
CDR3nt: TGTGCCAGCAGTTATCGGGCCCTTGGGGATCAGCCCCAGCATTTT

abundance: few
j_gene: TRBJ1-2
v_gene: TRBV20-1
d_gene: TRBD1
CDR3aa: CSAPSRDRGFYGYTF
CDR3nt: TGCAGTGCGCCGAGTAGGGACAGGGGATTTTACGGCTACACCTTC

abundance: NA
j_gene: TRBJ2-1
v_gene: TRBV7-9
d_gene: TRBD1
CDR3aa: CASSFRTGQYNEQFF
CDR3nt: TGTGCCAGCAGCTTCCGGACAGGGCAATACAATGAGCAGTTCTTC

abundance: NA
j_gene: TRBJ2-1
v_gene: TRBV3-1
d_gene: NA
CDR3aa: CASSQEPSGTQFF
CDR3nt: TGTGCCAGCAGCCAAGAACCGAGTGGGACCCAGTTCTTC

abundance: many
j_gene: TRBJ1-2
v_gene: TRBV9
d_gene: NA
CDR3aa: CASSVENRATLYGYTF
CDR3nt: TGTGCCAGCAGCGTAGAGAACAGGGCGACCCTCTATGGCTACACCTTC

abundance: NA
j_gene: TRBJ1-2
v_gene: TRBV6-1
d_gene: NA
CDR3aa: CASREAGSGYTF
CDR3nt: TGTGCCAGCAGGGAAGCGGGAAGTGGCTACACCTTC

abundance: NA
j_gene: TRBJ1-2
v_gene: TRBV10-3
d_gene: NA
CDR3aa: CAIRPGRVEYGYTF
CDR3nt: TGTGCCATCAGACCAGGGAGGGTTGAATATGGCTACACCTTC

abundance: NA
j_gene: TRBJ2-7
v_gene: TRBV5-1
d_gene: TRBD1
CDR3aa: CASSLDREVHEQYF
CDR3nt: TGCGCCAGCAGCTTAGACAGGGAAGTCCACGAGCAGTACTTC

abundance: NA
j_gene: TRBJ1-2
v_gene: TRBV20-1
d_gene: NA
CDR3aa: CSARPLPANYGYTF
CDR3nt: TGCAGTGCTAGGCCGCTTCCCGCTAACTATGGCTACACCTTC

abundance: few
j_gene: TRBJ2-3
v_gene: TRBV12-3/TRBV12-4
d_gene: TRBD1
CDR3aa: CASSQRTGAFSTDTQYF
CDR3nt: TGTGCCAGCAGCCAACGGACAGGGGCCTTTAGCACAGATACGCAGTATTTT

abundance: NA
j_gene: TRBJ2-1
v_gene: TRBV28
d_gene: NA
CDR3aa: CASSLSPSFNEQFF
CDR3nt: TGTGCCAGCAGTTTATCCCCTAGTTTCAATGAGCAGTTCTTC

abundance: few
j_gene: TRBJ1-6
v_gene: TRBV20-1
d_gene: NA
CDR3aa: CSAARDTNYNSPLHF
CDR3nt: TGCAGTGCTGCCAGGGACACCAATTATAATTCACCCCTCCACTTT

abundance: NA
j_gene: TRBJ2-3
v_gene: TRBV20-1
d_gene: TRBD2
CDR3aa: CRLIAGGTDTQYF
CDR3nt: TGCAGACTTATAGCGGGGGGCACAGATACGCAGTATTTT

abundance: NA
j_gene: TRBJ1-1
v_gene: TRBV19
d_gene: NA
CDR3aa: CASSAPAGRNTEAFF
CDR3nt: TGTGCCAGTAGTGCGCCCGCCGGGAGGAACACTGAAGCTTTCTTT

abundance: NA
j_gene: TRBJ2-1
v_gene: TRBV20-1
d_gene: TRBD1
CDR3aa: CSAPRDRINEQFF
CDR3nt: TGCAGTGCTCCCCGGGACAGGATAAATGAGCAGTTCTTC

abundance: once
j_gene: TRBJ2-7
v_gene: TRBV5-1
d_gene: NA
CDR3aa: CASTNRDNSYEQYF
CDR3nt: TGCGCCAGTACCAACCGGGACAACTCCTACGAGCAGTACTTC

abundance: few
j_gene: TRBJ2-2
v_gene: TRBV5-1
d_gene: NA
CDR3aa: CASGGIQVAGELFF
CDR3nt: TGCGCCAGCGGGGGAATTCAGGTCGCCGGGGAGCTGTTTTTT

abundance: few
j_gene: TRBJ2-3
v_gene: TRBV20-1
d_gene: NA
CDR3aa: CSAEDGRGNTQYF
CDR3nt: TGCAGTGCTGAGGACGGGCGAGGGAATACGCAGTATTTT

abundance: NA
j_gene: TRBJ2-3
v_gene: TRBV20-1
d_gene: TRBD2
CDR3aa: CSAQLAGGRVDTQYF
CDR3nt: TGCAGTGCGCAACTAGCGGGGGGCCGGGTAGATACGCAGTATTTT

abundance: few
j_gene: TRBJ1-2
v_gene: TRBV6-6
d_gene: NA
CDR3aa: CASSYSKGDGYTF
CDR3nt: TGTGCCAGCAGTTACTCGAAAGGGGATGGCTACACCTTC

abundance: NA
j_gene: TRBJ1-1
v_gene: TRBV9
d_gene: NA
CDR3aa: CASSSDGSPYTEAFF
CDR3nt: TGTGCCAGCAGCTCAGACGGGAGTCCATACACTGAAGCTTTCTTT

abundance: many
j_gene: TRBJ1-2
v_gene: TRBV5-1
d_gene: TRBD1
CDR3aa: CASSLGTDYGYTF
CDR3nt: TGTGCCAGCAGCTTAGGGACAGACTATGGCTACACCTTC

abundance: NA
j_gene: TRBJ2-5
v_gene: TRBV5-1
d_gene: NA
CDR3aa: CASSLVTGSVETQYF
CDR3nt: TGCGCCAGCAGCTTGGTTACAGGGAGCGTAGAGACCCAGTACTTC

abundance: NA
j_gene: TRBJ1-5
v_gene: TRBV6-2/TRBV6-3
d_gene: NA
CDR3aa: CASSYVPIILNQPQHF
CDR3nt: TGTGCCAGCAGTTACGTCCCCATCATTCTCAATCAGCCCCAGCATTTT

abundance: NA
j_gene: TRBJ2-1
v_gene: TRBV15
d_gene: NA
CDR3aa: CATSRDRNVYEQFF
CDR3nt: TGTGCCACCAGCAGAGATCGGAATGTCTATGAGCAGTTCTTC

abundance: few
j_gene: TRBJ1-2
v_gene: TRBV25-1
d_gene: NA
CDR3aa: CASRYRDNHGYTF
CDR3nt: TGTGCCAGCAGATATCGGGACAATCATGGCTACACCTTC

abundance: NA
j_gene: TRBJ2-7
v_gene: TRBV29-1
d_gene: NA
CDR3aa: CSAHGVDNGKDEQYF
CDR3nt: TGCAGCGCCCACGGGGTGGACAATGGGAAGGACGAGCAGTACTTC

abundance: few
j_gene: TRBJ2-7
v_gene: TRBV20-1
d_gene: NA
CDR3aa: CSGQQGYEQYF
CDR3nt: TGCAGTGGCCAGCAGGGCTACGAGCAGTACTTC

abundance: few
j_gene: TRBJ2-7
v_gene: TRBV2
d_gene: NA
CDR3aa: CASSVDGSRGGQYF
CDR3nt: TGTGCCAGCAGTGTAGACGGGTCGAGAGGGGGTCAGTACTTC

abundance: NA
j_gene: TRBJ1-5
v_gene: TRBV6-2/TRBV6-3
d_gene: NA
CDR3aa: CASSNGGYNQPQHF
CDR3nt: TGTGCCAGCAGCAACGGGGGTTACAATCAGCCCCAGCATTTT

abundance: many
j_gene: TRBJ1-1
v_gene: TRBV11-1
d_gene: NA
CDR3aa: CASSSGVGTEAFF
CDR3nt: TGTGCCAGCAGCTCAGGGGTGGGGACTGAAGCTTTCTTT

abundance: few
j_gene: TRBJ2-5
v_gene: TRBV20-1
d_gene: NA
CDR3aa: CSAPRPSGLQETQYF
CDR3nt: TGCAGTGCTCCACGTCCGAGTGGACTCCAAGAGACCCAGTACTTC

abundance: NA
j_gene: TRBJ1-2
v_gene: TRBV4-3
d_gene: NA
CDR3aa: CASSQDGEGVYYGYTF
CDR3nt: TGCGCCAGCAGCCAAGATGGTGAGGGGGTGTACTATGGCTACACCTTC

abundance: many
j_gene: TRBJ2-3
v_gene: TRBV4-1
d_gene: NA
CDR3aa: CASSQTPLVTDTQYF
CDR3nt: TGCGCCAGCAGCCAAACTCCCTTGGTCACAGATACGCAGTATTTT